The 24 T cell receptor beta chains reported below all come from one sample, sequenced in a study of blood T cell repertoires in COVID-19. Clones were read by immunoSEQ multiplex PCR, and TCRdb kept only the in-frame ones, dropping some. The profile shows 240,000 or so clones, around 90% of them singletons. The sample taken for sequencing was peripheral blood. These receptors were collected from a woman in her thirties with acute or convalescent COVID-19.

CDR3 protein: CASSLRPGLAGGPEQYF. CDR3 nucleotides: TGCGCCAGCAGCTTACGACCGGGACTAGCGGGAGGGCCAGAGCAGTACTTC. The chain is built from TRBV5-1 and TRBJ2-7; TRBD2 matches 16 bases. CDR1 is SGHRS and CDR2 is YFSETQ in the germline V gene. The CDR3 spans 17 residues. J was trimmed by 7 bases and V by 2 bases; bases with no gene match: 9.

V gene TRBV12-3 or TRBV12-4 combines with J gene TRBJ2-7; 8 bases are a match to TRBD1. This CDR3 has 13 amino acids. Germline trimming cut 6 bases from V and 3 bases from J; bases unmatched to any gene: 4. This CDR3 reads CASRPGTGYEQYF. The CDR3 nucleotides are TGTGCCAGCAGGCCCGGGACAGGCTACGAGCAGTACTTC.

The chain joins TRBV5-8 to TRBJ1-4; 9 bases fit TRBD1. CDR1 and CDR2 (germline): SGHTS, YDEGEE. This CDR3 spans 15 amino acids. The ends lost 4 bases at V and 8 bases at J; junction bases unmatched: 9. The chain's CDR3 is CASSAGTGRGEKLFF. CDR3 in DNA: TGTGCCAGCAGCGCAGGGACAGGGAGAGGGGAAAAACTGTTTTTT.

The chain couples TRBV11-2 to TRBJ2-2, with 7 bases lining up with TRBD2. The germline gives CDR1 SGHAT, CDR2 FQNNGV. J gave up 6 bases and V 3 bases, and 10 bases lay outside the gene matches. The CDR3 length is 16 residues. CDR3 DNA: TGTGCCAGCAGCTTGGTCGGCGGGAGAAGTTCCGGGGAGCTGTTTTTT. Encoded protein: CASSLVGGRSSGELFF.

This chain joins TRBV7-2 and TRBJ2-1; D unclear. Germline lookup yields CDR1 SGHTA and CDR2 FQGNSA. The CDR3 is 14 residues long. V lost 1 base and J lost 8, with 12 bases in between. CDR3 sequence reads: CASSLVGEADEQFF. CDR3 nucleotides: TGTGCCAGCAGCTTAGTTGGCGAGGCGGATGAGCAGTTCTTC.

The V call is TRBV6-6, the J call TRBJ2-1, with TRBD2 matching 13 bases. Germline-derived CDR1 and CDR2 are MNHNY and SVGAGI (reference sequence). V dropped 8 bases and J dropped 6; count of bases not matched to a gene: 10. The CDR3 runs 16 residues. The chain's CDR3 is CASFPSRTSGSNEQFF. The CDR3 DNA sequence: TGTGCCAGCTTCCCCTCCCGGACTAGCGGGAGCAATGAGCAGTTCTTC.

The V gene is TRBV4-3, the J gene TRBJ2-2; 7 bases align to TRBD1. Per the germline V gene, CDR1 is LGHNA and CDR2 is YSLEER. This CDR3 spans 15 amino acids. V dropped 2 bases and J dropped 5; count of bases not matched to a gene: 5. DNA for the CDR3: TGCGCCAGCAGCCAATCCGGGACAGAGACCGGGGAGCTGTTTTTT. Translation: CASSQSGTETGELFF.

V gene TRBV7-6 combines with J gene TRBJ2-5; perhaps TRBD2 as D (5 bases). The CDR3 is made up of 16 amino acids. Germline CDR1 is SGHVS and CDR2 is FNYEAQ. Trimming left V 7 bases short and J 5 bases short, with 23 bases between. This CDR3 reads CASNRKVRVNRETQYF. The CDR3 DNA sequence: TGTGCCAGCAACCGAAAGGTGCGGGTCAATCGGGAGACCCAGTACTTC.

The gene calls are TRBV4-3 and TRBJ2-3; D is undetermined. The CDR3 is 17 residues long. The germline V gene has CDR1 LGHNA and CDR2 YSLEER. V dropped 0 bases and J dropped 0 bases, with 13 bases sitting between them. The CDR3 bases are TGCGCCAGCAGCCAAGATCGGGTTAGCAGTAGCACAGATACGCAGTATTTT. Translating gives CASSQDRVSSSTDTQYF.

V gene TRBV12-5 combines with J gene TRBJ2-1; TRBD1 matches 7 bases. Germline V gene sequence: CDR1 LGHNT, CDR2 FRNRAP. The V gene end was trimmed by 1 base and the J gene end by 6 bases; junction bases not matched to a gene: 6. The CDR3 sequence is 15 residues long. This CDR3 is CASGLAGQPTNEQFF. CDR3 nucleotides: TGTGCTAGTGGTTTGGCGGGACAGCCTACCAATGAGCAGTTCTTC.

This chain links TRBV9 with TRBJ2-5; TRBD1 is a possible D gene (5 bases). CDR3 size: 15 residues. Looked up from germline, CDR1 is SGDLS and CDR2 is YYNGEE. V lost 0 bases and J lost 1, with 10 bases in between. The CDR3 here is CASSVGGHTQETQYF. DNA of the CDR3: TGTGCCAGCAGCGTAGGGGGCCATACCCAAGAGACCCAGTACTTC.

The rearrangement uses TRBV4-3 and TRBJ2-1; the match to TRBD2 covers 8 bases. The CDR3 runs 14 residues. CDR1 and CDR2 (germline): LGHNA, YSLEER. V lost 2 bases and J lost 7; bases outside the gene matches: 4. The CDR3 coding sequence is TGCGCCAGCAGCCAACGACTAGCGCGGAATGAGCAGTTCTTC. This sequence encodes CASSQRLARNEQFF.

This clone was observed once. The V and J genes are TRBV3-1 (or the pseudogene TRBV3-2) and TRBJ2-7; weak D call: TRBD1 (7 bases). Trimming removed 0 bases from V and 3 bases from J, with 24 bases in between. This CDR3 contains 19 residues. Germline CDR1 LGHDT, CDR2 YNNKEL (reference sequence). Written as DNA, the CDR3 is TGTGCCAGCAGCCAAGATACCCTGGAGGGGGCCACGAACCACTACGAGCAGTACTTC. It translates to CASSQDTLEGATNHYEQYF.

This clone was seen more than once but under ten times. The chain employs TRBV5-5 and TRBJ2-7; 10 bases align to TRBD1. V gave up 2 bases and J gave up 4 bases; unmatched junction bases: 9. The germline CDR1 and CDR2 sequences are SGHKS and YYEKEE (reference sequence). The CDR3 consists of 16 residues. The CDR3 nucleotides are TGTGCCAGCAGCTTTACAACCGGGACAGGGGTGTACGAGCAGTACTTC. This codes for CASSFTTGTGVYEQYF.

Here the CDR3 reads CASSVLPANTGELFF. CDR3 sequence (DNA): TGTGCCAGCAGCGTACTACCCGCGAACACCGGGGAGCTGTTTTTT. The genes are TRBV9 and TRBJ2-2, with D unresolved. The germline V gene has CDR1 SGDLS and CDR2 YYNGEE. The V and J ends lost 1 base and 0 bases respectively, with 7 bases between them. The CDR3 is made up of 15 amino acids.

This chain links TRBV7-2 with TRBJ2-1; no clear D gene. The germline V gene encodes CDR1 SGHTA and CDR2 FQGNSA. V was pared by 0 bases and J by 6 bases, with 9 bases between. The CDR3 loop spans 14 amino acids. CDR3 nucleotide sequence: TGTGCCAGCAGCTTAGCCCGACTCTTCAATGAGCAGTTCTTC. This sequence encodes CASSLARLFNEQFF.

V gene TRBV5-1 combines with J gene TRBJ2-7, with 7 bases lining up with TRBD2. CDR3 length: 18 residues. Germline CDR1 SGHRS, CDR2 YFSETQ. The V and J ends lost 5 bases and 2 bases, in that order; junction bases with no gene match: 19. The CDR3 DNA reads TGCGCCAGCAGAATTGGGTTAGCGGGCCCACCTAGTCCCTACGAGCAGTACTTC. As protein: CASRIGLAGPPSPYEQYF.

The rearrangement links TRBV27 to TRBJ1-5, with TRBD1 as a possible D gene (6 bases). The CDR3 sequence is 15 residues long. Trimming took 7 bases from V and 0 from J, leaving 13 bases between them. The germline V gene encodes CDR1 MNHEY and CDR2 SMNVEV (reference sequence). CDR3 sequence (DNA): TGTGCCAGCAAGAGAGGACAGAATAGCAATCAGCCCCAGCATTTT. Protein sequence: CASKRGQNSNQPQHF.

This clone was observed a single time. The rearrangement links TRBV7-9 to TRBJ2-7; D not resolved. Germline values: CDR1 SEHNR, CDR2 FQNEAQ (reference sequence). Trimming pared 3 bases from V and 2 bases from J, leaving 5 bases between. The CDR3 consists of 12 residues. CDR3 protein: CASSFVTYEQYF. The CDR3 DNA sequence: TGTGCCAGCAGCTTTGTAACCTACGAGCAGTACTTC.

The chain combines TRBV6-4 with TRBJ2-3; TRBD1 might be the D (6 bases). CDR1 is MRHNA, CDR2 SNTAGT, per germline. V lost 0 bases and J 6 bases, leaving 10 bases between the germline ends. The CDR3 is 14 amino acids. The CDR3 DNA reads TGTGCCAGCAGTGACTCAGGGGGATCCGATACGCAGTATTTT. Protein sequence: CASSDSGGSDTQYF.

V is TRBV2 and J is TRBJ1-3; no reliable D call. The length of the CDR3 is 17 residues. The V end lost 1 base, the J end lost 0 bases, and 13 bases lay between the germline ends. CDR1 and CDR2 (germline): SNHLY, FYNNEI. This CDR3 is CASSEGTGKLSGNTIYF. The CDR3 coding sequence is TGTGCCAGCAGTGAAGGGACCGGGAAGCTCTCTGGAAACACCATATATTTT.

This chain links TRBV7-9 with TRBJ1-1; the D gene is possibly TRBD1 (6 bases). Between the trimmed V and J ends, which lost 4 bases and 1 base, there was a span of 10 bases. Germline values: CDR1 SEHNR, CDR2 FQNEAQ (reference sequence). This CDR3 comprises 14 residues. This CDR3 is CASSSQTGNTEAFF. For the CDR3, the DNA is TGTGCCAGCAGCTCCCAGACAGGGAACACTGAAGCTTTCTTT. Based on the CDR3 plus reference TRBV7-9 and TRBJ1-1, the full variable domain is DTGVSQNPRHKITKRGQNVTFRCDPISEHNRLYWYRQTLGQGPEFLTYFQNEAQLEKSRLLSDRFSAERPKGSFSTLEIQRTEQGDSAMYLCASSSQTGNTEAFFGQGTRLTVV.

V gene TRBV27 combines with J gene TRBJ2-1; TRBD2 aligns across 7 bases. In germline, CDR1 is MNHEY, CDR2 SMNVEV (reference sequence). The CDR3 is 14 residues long. J was trimmed by 0 bases and V by 6 bases; bases with no gene match: 2. This CDR3 is CASRREASYNEQFF. In DNA form, the CDR3 reads TGTGCCAGCAGACGGGAGGCCTCCTACAATGAGCAGTTCTTC.

This clone has just a few counts. The chain carries TRBV7-5 and TRBJ1-4; the D call of TRBD1 is as the table states it, not checked on the DNA. TRBV7-5 is a pseudogene segment. CDR3 size: 14 residues. CDR3 in amino acids: CARSSDRGREKLFF. CDR3 bases: TGTGCCAGAAGCTCCGACAGGGGGCGGGAAAAACTGTTTTTT.